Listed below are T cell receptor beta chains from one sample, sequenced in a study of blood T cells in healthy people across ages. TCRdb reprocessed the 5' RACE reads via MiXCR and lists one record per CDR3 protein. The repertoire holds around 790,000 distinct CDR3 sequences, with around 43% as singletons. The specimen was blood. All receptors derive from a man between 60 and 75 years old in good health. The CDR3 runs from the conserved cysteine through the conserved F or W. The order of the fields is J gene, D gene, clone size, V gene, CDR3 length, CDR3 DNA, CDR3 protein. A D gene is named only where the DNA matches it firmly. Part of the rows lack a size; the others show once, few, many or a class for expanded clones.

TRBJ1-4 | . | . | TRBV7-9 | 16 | TGTGCCAGCAGCCAAGCACAGGCGGCAACTAATGAAAAACTGTTTTTT | CASSQAQAATNEKLFF
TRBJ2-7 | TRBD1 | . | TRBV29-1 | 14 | TGCAGCGTATCGGGGACAGGGAAACGCGACGAGCAGTACTTC | CSVSGTGKRDEQYF
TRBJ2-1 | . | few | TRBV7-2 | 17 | TGTGCCAGCAGCTTAGCGCAGGGTTTTGGGAGTTACAATGAGCAGTTCTTC | CASSLAQGFGSYNEQFF
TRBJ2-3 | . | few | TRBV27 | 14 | TGTGCCAGCGGCCCACGCTTGGGGGCAGATACGCAGTATTTT | CASGPRLGADTQYF
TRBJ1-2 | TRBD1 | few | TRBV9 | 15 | TGTGCCAGCAGCCCACGGGACAGGGGAACTTATGGCTACACCTTC | CASSPRDRGTYGYTF
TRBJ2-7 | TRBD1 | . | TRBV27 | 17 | TGTGCCAGCAGTTTTTTCCCTCCCGGGGACAGGGGGCACGAGCAGTACTTC | CASSFFPPGDRGHEQYF
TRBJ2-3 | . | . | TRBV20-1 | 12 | TGCAGTGCTAGACCACACACAGATACGCAGTATTTT | CSARPHTDTQYF
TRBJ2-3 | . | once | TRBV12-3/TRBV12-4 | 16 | TGTGCCAGCAGTCGCGCCTTTAGTTGGGACGGGAATACGCAGTATTTT | CASSRAFSWDGNTQYF
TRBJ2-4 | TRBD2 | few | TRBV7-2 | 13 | TGTGCCAGCAGCTCGGGGGGAGCATTGCTTCAGTACTTC | CASSSGGALLQYF
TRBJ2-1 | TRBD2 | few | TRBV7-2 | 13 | TGTGCCAGCTTAGCGGGGGGTCACAATGAGCAGTTCTTC | CASLAGGHNEQFF
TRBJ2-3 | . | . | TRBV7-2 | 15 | TGTGCCAGCAGTCTGGCCCCTTTGGGCACAGATACGCAGTATTTT | CASSLAPLGTDTQYF
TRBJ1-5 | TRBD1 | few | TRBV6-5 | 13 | TGTGCCAGCAGTCGACAGGGAAGCCAGCCCCAGCATTTT | CASSRQGSQPQHF
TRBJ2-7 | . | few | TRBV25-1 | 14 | TGTGCCAGCAGTGATTGGGACACCTCCTACGAGCAGTACTTC | CASSDWDTSYEQYF
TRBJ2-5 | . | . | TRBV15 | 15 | TGTGCCACCAGCAGAGATTTACTAGTCTCAGAGACCCAGTACTTC | CATSRDLLVSETQYF
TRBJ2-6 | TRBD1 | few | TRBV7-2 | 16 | TGTGCCAGCAGCTTAGGCAGGGGGCTCGGTATCAACGTCCTGACTTTC | CASSLGRGLGINVLTF
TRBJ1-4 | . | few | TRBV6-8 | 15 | TGTGCCAGCAGTTCCCTTAAGGACTCACAAGAAAAACTGTTTTTT | CASSSLKDSQEKLFF
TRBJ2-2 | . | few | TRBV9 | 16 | TGTGCCAGCAGCCCGTCAATTTGGGAAAACACCGGGGAGCTGTTTTTT | CASSPSIWENTGELFF
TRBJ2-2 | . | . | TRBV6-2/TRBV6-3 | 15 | TGTGCCACCCTCAAGGACACCGTGAACACCGGGGAGCTGTTTTTT | CATLKDTVNTGELFF
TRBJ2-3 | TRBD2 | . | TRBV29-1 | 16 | TGCAGCGTTGAAGGGATTTGGGCGGGGGGCACAGATACGCAGTATTTT | CSVEGIWAGGTDTQYF
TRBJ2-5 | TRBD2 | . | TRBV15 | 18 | TGTGCCACCAGCACGTGGGCTAGCGGGGGTAGGATGAGAGAGACCCAGTACTTC | CATSTWASGGRMRETQYF
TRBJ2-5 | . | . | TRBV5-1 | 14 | TGCGCCAGCAGCCCGGAAGGGACATTTGGTGAGCAGTACTTT | CASSPEGTFGEQYF
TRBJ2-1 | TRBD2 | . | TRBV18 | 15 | TGTGCCAGCTCACCTCCACGGGGGGGCTTGGATGAGCAGTTCTTC | CASSPPRGGLDEQFF
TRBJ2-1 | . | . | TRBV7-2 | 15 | TGTGCCAGCAGCTTGCGCCTCCAGGGAAACAATGAGCAGTTCTTC | CASSLRLQGNNEQFF
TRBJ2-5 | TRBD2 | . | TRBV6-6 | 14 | TGTGCCAGCAGGACCGGACTAGCGGGGGAGACCCAGTACTTC | CASRTGLAGETQYF
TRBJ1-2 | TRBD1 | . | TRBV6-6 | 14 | TGTGCCAGCAAGATTGCCGACAGGGTCAATGGCTACACCTTC | CASKIADRVNGYTF
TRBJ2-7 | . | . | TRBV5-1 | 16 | TGCGCCAGCAGCTTGCGTCAGGGGCCGATTTCCTACGAGCAGTACTTC | CASSLRQGPISYEQYF
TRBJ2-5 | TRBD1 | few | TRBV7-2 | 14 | TGTGCCAGCAGCCCATCACCCAGGGGGGAGACCCAGTACTTC | CASSPSPRGETQYF
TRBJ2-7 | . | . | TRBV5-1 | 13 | TGCGCCAGCAACGAGGGCGGATACTACGAGCAGTACTTC | CASNEGGYYEQYF
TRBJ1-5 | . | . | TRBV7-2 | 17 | TGTGCCAGCAGCTTAGAGGGGGGCCAGATAGGCAATCAGCCCCAGCATTTT | CASSLEGGQIGNQPQHF
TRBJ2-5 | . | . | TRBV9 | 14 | TGTGCCAGCAGCGTAGCGGCTGGGTGGGAGACCCAGTACTTC | CASSVAAGWETQYF
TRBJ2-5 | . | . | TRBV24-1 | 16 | TGTGCCACCAGTGATTTGCGTGGGGGGGCTGGGGAGACCCAGTACTTC | CATSDLRGGAGETQYF
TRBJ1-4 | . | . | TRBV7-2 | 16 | TGTGCCAGCAGCCTCCGAGGCGGGACCGTGAATGAAAAACTGTTTTTT | CASSLRGGTVNEKLFF
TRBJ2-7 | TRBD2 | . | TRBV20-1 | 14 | TGCAGTGCTAGTTTCGGGGGGAACTCCTACGAGCAGTACTTC | CSASFGGNSYEQYF
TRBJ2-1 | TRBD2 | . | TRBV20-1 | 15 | TGCAGTGCTAGTCCTCGGGGGGGCCTGGGATCTGAGCAGTTCTTC | CSASPRGGLGSEQFF
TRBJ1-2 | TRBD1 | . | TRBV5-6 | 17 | TGTGCCAGCAGTTCAGGGACAGGGCCGGTCTGGAGCTATGGCTACACCTTC | CASSSGTGPVWSYGYTF
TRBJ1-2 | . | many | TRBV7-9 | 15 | TGTGCCAGCAGGTCGGGCCGGGGGAACCGCGCTGGCTACACCTTC | CASRSGRGNRAGYTF
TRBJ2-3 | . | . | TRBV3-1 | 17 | TGTGCCAGCAGCCAAGGGGTTGGGACCTCTAGCACAGATACGCAGTATTTT | CASSQGVGTSSTDTQYF
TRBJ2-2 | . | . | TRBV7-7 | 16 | TGTGCCAGCAGCTTAGTGACGGACGCCTCAACCGGGGAGCTGTTTTTT | CASSLVTDASTGELFF
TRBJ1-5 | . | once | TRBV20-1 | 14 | TGCAGTGCTAGAGCTGGGCGGGGAGGACAGCCCCAGCATTTT | CSARAGRGGQPQHF
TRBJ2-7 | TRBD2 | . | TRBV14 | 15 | TGTGCCAGCAGCCAAGAAGTACTAGCGGGGGCCGAGCAGTACTTC | CASSQEVLAGAEQYF
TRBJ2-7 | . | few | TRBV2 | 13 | TGTGCCAGCAGAGAAGACAGACTAGTGGAGCAGTACTTC | CASREDRLVEQYF
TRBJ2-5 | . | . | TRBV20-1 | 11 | TGCAGTGCCGCGGGGGCCGAGACCCAGTACTTC | CSAAGAETQYF
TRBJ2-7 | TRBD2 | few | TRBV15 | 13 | TGTGCCACCAGTCTGCGGGGGGCCTACGAGCAGTACTTC | CATSLRGAYEQYF
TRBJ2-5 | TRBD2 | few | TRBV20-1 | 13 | TGCAGTGGGCGAGCGGGGCGCCAAGAGACCCAGTACTTC | CSGRAGRQETQYF
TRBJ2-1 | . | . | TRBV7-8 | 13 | TGTGCCAGCAGCAAAACCAGGGCCGATGAGCAGTTCTTC | CASSKTRADEQFF
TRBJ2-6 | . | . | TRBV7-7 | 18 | TGTGCTAGCAGCTTAGGCCCGCCGACAGACTCTGGGGCCAACGTCCTGACTTTC | CASSLGPPTDSGANVLTF